The T cell receptor beta chain described here comes from a study of siplizumab effects on memory and regulatory T cells. Whole-study findings and limits: Whether the proliferating Tregs (from siplizumab cultures) were suppressive was not confirmed.

Remarks on this clone: Its antigen is currently unknown.

Clones were sequenced by immunoSEQ multiplex PCR, and TCRdb holds only the in-frame ones, with some missing. The table includes 90,000 to 150,000 clones, just under 95% detected once. Germline V lookup: CDR1 ENHRY, CDR2 SYGVKD. Trimming removed 7 bases at V and 2 bases at J, with 8 bases between. CDR3 length: 12 amino acids. The clonotype was recovered from a human donor in good health. Sequences were obtained from non-Treg CD4+ T cells sorted from blood. The J gene is TRBJ2-5, the V gene TRBV10-3, with D perhaps TRBD2 (5 bases). The CDR3 nucleotides are TGTGCCATCAAGGGAGTACAAGAGACCCAGTACTTC. Protein: CAIKGVQETQYF.